This T cell receptor beta chain was recovered during a study of RUNX1 and TCR beta rearrangement in T-cell leukemia (dated by TCRdb to 2020 to 2022). With respect to the entire study: The study compared TCR beta rearrangements and CDR3 junctions in roughly 13 T-ALLs carrying mono-allelic acquired RUNX1 mutations versus about ten RUNX1 wildtype T-ALLs. For comparison with results from a Runx1 knockout mouse model, TCR beta rearrangements in human T-ALL were analyzed. In the mutated group, all RUNX1 mutations were heterozygous, with roughly 9 located in the Runt homology domain and three in the transactivation domain. Genomic DNA was subjected to EuroClonality multiplex PCR, after which TCR rearrangements were assessed by Genescan analysis. The multicentric trials consisted of GRAALL-2003 and GRAALL-2005. The maturation arrest stages of RUNX1-mutated T-ALLs were more diverse, with some cases arrested before the onset of TCR beta rearrangement. RUNX1 wildtype T-ALLs were selected to carry at least incomplete clonal TCR beta rearrangements, enabling D1 versus D2 segment comparison. An earlier study had established the RUNX1 mutation status of the T-ALL cases. The RUNX1 wildtype T-ALLs were matched on an immature maturation arrest stage, which was defined as the absence of cytoplasmic or surface TCR beta protein. Paper-wide results and their limitations: Clonal TCR beta rearrangements were carried by fewer RUNX1-mutated T-ALLs (roughly 68%) than has been reported for T-ALL generally (over 75%). RUNX1-mutated and wildtype T-ALLs showed similar TCR beta J1 cluster usage, with no significant difference. TCR beta D1 segment usage did not differ significantly between RUNX1-mutated (about 80%) and wildtype (61%) T-ALL clonal rearrangements. The number of available clonal rearrangements was too small to assess TCR beta CDR3 length or D segment truncation in T-ALLs.

Details on this clonotype: Its antigen target is currently unknown. No per-base quality is available; no much larger clone lies one base away.

The library was generated by PCR. The instrument was an Illumina MiSeq. TCR beta DJ and VDJ rearrangements were characterized using next generation amplicon sequencing. On the authors' methods: Clonal TCR beta rearrangements were identified by analyzing amplicon sequencing data with the Vidjil software. TCR beta rearrangement characteristics were compared between RUNX1-mutated and wildtype groups using two-tailed Fisher exact tests. TCRdb reworked the public reads: Q25 trimming with fastp, MiXCR clone assembly, productive beta chains retained. Rows merge per CDR3 protein into single entries with the most common DNA and genes. TCRdb, not the authors, supplied the V and J calls. Across this sample there are 550 or so distinct CDR3 sequences, with under 45% seen only once. Together, the top ten hold more than 95% of the sample. Spanning cysteine to phenylalanine, the CDR3 consists of 12 amino acids. Only the CDR3 DNA is retained, 36 bases long and in frame from the first base. For CDR1 and CDR2, the germline V gene (reference sequence) lists SEHNR and FQNEAQ. Trimming takes 8 bases from V and 8 bases from J, and the germline ends sit 15 bases apart.

For oncotyping and quantification of minimal residual disease, T-ALL samples were taken at diagnosis from children and adults treated according to protocol. The rearranged segments are TRBV7-9 and TRBJ1-1, with TRBD1 as a weak D call on 6 bases. Source material: blood. This clonotype was obtained from a female donor with T-cell acute lymphoblastic leukemia. The CDR3 in this case is CASRKDSDEAFF. The sequenced DNA is TGTGCCAGCCGAAAGGACAGTGACGAAGCTTTCTTT. The reference TRBV7-9 and TRBJ1-1 proteins fill in what lies around the CDR3, so the full variable domain reads DTGVSQNPRHKITKRGQNVTFRCDPISEHNRLYWYRQTLGQGPEFLTYFQNEAQLEKSRLLSDRFSAERPKGSFSTLEIQRTEQGDSAMYLCASRKDSDEAFFGQGTRLTVV.